One sample yielded the 28 T cell receptor gamma chains listed below, sequenced in a study of intestinal T cells in coeliac disease. For each case, the template was genomic DNA from ten approximately 5-µm formalin-fixed paraffin-embedded scrolls. LymphoTrack primers amplified TRG sequences from around 210 ng of biopsy DNA. TCRdb re-identified clones in the multiplex PCR reads via CATT. The top ten clones hold 21% of a sample with some 800 gamma-chain clones, more than 35% of them seen once. Sequenced input: a duodenal biopsy. Receptor source: a human donor with celiac disease.

There are a few counts of this clone. The gene calls are TRGV3 and TRGJ1 or TRGJ2. The CDR3 runs 13 residues. V lost 6 bases and J lost 12; bases outside the gene matches: 17. CDR1 VTNTFY and CDR2 YDVSTARD come from the germline V gene (reference sequence). CDR3 DNA: TGTGCCACCTGGACGGGGGTGATTATAAGGAAACTCTTT. Residues: CATWTGVIIRKLF.

The rearrangement uses TRGV10 and TRGJ1 or TRGJ2. TRGV10 is an ORF; its function is uncertain. This CDR3 has 20 residues. The V gene end was trimmed by 8 bases and the J gene end by 4 bases; junction bases not matched to a gene: 30. CDR3 loop: CAAWDQEPQHESRGYYKKLF. CDR3 nucleotides: TGTGCTGCGTGGGATCAGGAACCACAACACGAGTCCCGGGGCTATTATAAGAAACTCTTT.

The V gene is TRGV4, the J gene TRGJP2. Unmatched junction bases numbered 12, after V lost 4 bases and J lost 7 bases. The CDR3 runs 15 residues. Germline V gene lookup returns CDR1 EGSTGY and CDR2 YDSYTSSV. The CDR3 coding sequence is TGTGCCACCTGGGACGGGCTCCAAGTTGATTGGATCAAGACGTTT. Translating gives CATWDGLQVDWIKTF.

The genes are TRGV9 and TRGJ1 or TRGJ2. This CDR3 is built from 14 residues. The ends lost 12 bases at V and 10 bases at J; junction bases unmatched: 24. Germline loops: CDR1 GITISATS, CDR2 ISYDGTV (reference sequence). CDR3 in amino acids: CALVGRCPQKKKLF. DNA of the CDR3: TGTGCCCTTGTGGGGAGGTGCCCGCAAAAAAAGAAACTCTTT.

The chain links TRGV9 to TRGJ1 or TRGJ2. Germline V gives CDR1 GITISATS, CDR2 ISYDGTV (reference sequence). J lost 4 bases, V lost 4 bases, and 13 bases had no gene match. The CDR3 has 15 amino acids. CDR3 protein: CALWEHNAGYYKKLF. The CDR3 DNA reads TGTGCCTTGTGGGAACACAACGCCGGATATTATAAGAAACTCTTT.

This clone rates as large. The genes are TRGV8 and TRGJP1. The germline gives CDR1 VENAVY, CDR2 YDSYNSRV. Unmatched junction bases numbered 9, after V lost 0 bases and J lost 2 bases. CDR3 length equals 17 residues. The CDR3 protein is CATWDRGGETTGWFKIF. The CDR3 coding sequence is TGTGCCACCTGGGATAGGGGGGGAGAAACCACTGGTTGGTTCAAGATATTT.

A note on this clone: TCRdb's protein for this DNA is that of a much larger clone and differs from the translation at residue 6, likely a read error; the protein shown is the DNA translation. The V gene is TRGV3, the J gene TRGJ1 or TRGJ2. CDR3 size: 14 residues. J was trimmed by 0 bases and V by 0 bases; bases with no gene match: 2. Germline loops: CDR1 VTNTFY, CDR2 YDVSTARD (reference sequence). The CDR3 nucleotides read TGTGCCACCTGGGACAGGCAGAATTATTATAAGAAACTCTTT. Encoded protein: CATWDRQNYYKKLF.

This chain uses TRGV9 with TRGJ1 or TRGJ2. This CDR3 is built from 16 residues. With 8 bases clipped from V and 8 bases from J, the junction kept 24 bases outside the gene matches. Germline V lookup: CDR1 GITISATS, CDR2 ISYDGTV (reference sequence). The CDR3 loop reads CALSGTTTPDIHKKLF. CDR3 in DNA: TGTGCCTTGTCGGGAACAACAACGCCGGATATTCATAAGAAACTCTTT.

The sample holds a few counts of this clone. A much larger clone is a single base away; this may be a read error. Additional DNA sequences in this sample encode the identical CDR3. The rearrangement uses TRGV2 and TRGJ1 or TRGJ2. Germline values: CDR1 EGSNGY, CDR2 YDSYNSKV. The CDR3 has 15 residues. CDR3 nucleotides: TGTGCCACCTGGGACGGGCCTCTGGATTATTATAAGAAACTCTTC. Its protein is CATWDGPLDYYKKLF.

For this clone: The likely explanation is a read error, given a far larger clone one base away. This CDR3 is also generated by other DNA sequences in the sample. The J gene is TRGJP2, the V gene TRGV10. TRGV10 is treated as an ORF (open reading frame) with a function not yet certain. The CDR3 loop spans 13 amino acids. The CDR3 loop is CAAWTSSDWIKTF. Here the CDR3 DNA reads TGTGCTGCGTGGACTAGTAGTGATTGGATCAAGACGTTC.

There are a few counts of this clone. A clone one base away is much larger, so this may be a read error. The sample has other DNA sequences that encode this CDR3 too. This sequence joins TRGV2 and TRGJ1 or TRGJ2. In germline, CDR1 is EGSNGY, CDR2 YDSYNSKV. The CDR3 covers 14 residues. After removal of 1 base from V and 1 base from J, the junction contained 4 bases not matched to a gene. As DNA, the CDR3 is TGTGCCACCTGGGACGGAGGAAATTATTATAAGAAACTCTTT. It codes for CATWDGGNYYKKLF.

The chain links TRGV10 to TRGJ1 or TRGJ2. TRGV10 is noted as an ORF with a role that remains uncertain. The CDR3 contains 10 residues. J lost 13 bases, V lost 8 bases, and 9 bases had no gene match. The CDR3, as DNA: TGTGCTGCGTGGGATCCCTCAAAACTCTTT. Translating gives CAAWDPSKLF.

The CDR3 coding sequence is TGTGCACCTGGGATGGGCCCTGGGCCGGAGACTTATAAGAAACTCTTT. This encodes CAPGMGPGPETYKKLF. The rearrangement uses TRGV4 and TRGJ1 or TRGJ2. Germline loops: CDR1 EGSTGY, CDR2 YDSYTSSV. The length of the CDR3 is 16 residues.

The chain employs TRGV2 and TRGJP2. After removal of 6 bases from V and 4 bases from J, the junction contained 8 bases not matched to a gene. Germline V gives CDR1 EGSNGY, CDR2 YDSYNSKV. CDR3 length: 14 residues. The CDR3 region has the DNA TGTGCCACCTGGTCTTTAGTTAGTGATTGGATCAAGACGTTT. It is translated as CATWSLVSDWIKTF.

Only a few counts were recorded for this clone. A much larger clone differs by one base, so this may be a read error. Other DNA variants within this sample encode the same CDR3. V gene TRGV2 combines with J gene TRGJ1 or TRGJ2. The germline CDR1 and CDR2 sequences are EGSNGY and YDSYNSKV. Trimming at V came to 0 bases and at J to 2 bases, leaving 7 bases not matched to a gene. The CDR3 is made up of 15 amino acids. The CDR3 DNA reads as TGTGCCACCTGGGACGGGCCCCTGGATTATTATAAGAAACTCTTT. This sequence encodes CATWDGPLDYYKKLF.

The genes are TRGV8 and TRGJP2. Germline CDR1 and CDR2: VENAVY and YDSYNSRV. This CDR3 is built from 14 residues. The CDR3 coding sequence is TGTGCACCTGGGCCACGAATAATGATTTGGATCAAGACGTTT. This translates into CAPGPRIMIWIKTF.

The rearrangement uses TRGV2 and TRGJP2. Germline values: CDR1 EGSNGY, CDR2 YDSYNSKV. The CDR3 length is 14 residues. The V and J ends lost 12 bases and 7 bases, in that order; junction bases with no gene match: 17. CDR3 region: CAPRGLVVDWIKTF. CDR3 sequence (DNA): TGTGCCCCAAGGGGCTTAGTAGTTGATTGGATCAAGACGTTT.

V is TRGV10 and J is TRGJP1. TRGV10 belongs to the ORF category, with a function that is uncertain. The CDR3 length is 13 residues. Germline trimming cut 8 bases from V and 4 bases from J; bases unmatched to any gene: 5. The CDR3 is CAAWLNTGWFKIF. The CDR3 DNA follows: TGTGCTGCGTGGCTGAACACTGGTTGGTTCAAGATATTT.

The chain links TRGV4 to TRGJ1 or TRGJ2. Trimming took 4 bases from V and 6 from J; bases not matched to a gene: 9. Germline V CDR1 and CDR2: EGSTGY, YDSYTSSV. The CDR3 runs 13 residues. In DNA, the CDR3 is TGTGCCACCTGGGAGCTGATTATTTATAAGAAACTCTTT. Residues: CATWELIIYKKLF.

Points on this clone: TCRdb's entry gives the protein of a much larger clone, which mismatches this DNA's translation at residue 3, likely from a read error; the protein reported here is translated from the DNA. The chain employs TRGV11 and TRGJP1. TRGV11 carries the ORF label, with uncertain function. The CDR3 has 15 residues. The chain's CDR3 is CARWIMHTTGWFKIF. The CDR3 DNA sequence: TGTGCCCGCTGGATTATGCATACCACTGGTTGGTTCAAGATATTT.

Notes on this clone: TCRdb has a much larger clone's protein, which differs at residue 3 from the translation of this DNA, likely because of a read error; what is shown is the protein translated from the DNA. V and J are TRGV10 and TRGJP2. TRGV10 is an ORF; its function is uncertain. The CDR3 has 13 residues. The CDR3 is CATWTSSDWIKTF. The CDR3 nucleotides read TGTGCTACGTGGACTAGTAGTGATTGGATCAAGACGTTT.

The V call is TRGV10, the J call TRGJ1 or TRGJ2. TRGV10 is treated as an ORF (open reading frame) with a function not yet certain. V lost 8 bases, J lost 3 bases, and 14 bases stayed unmatched. The CDR3 covers 15 residues. CDR3 sequence: CAAWDDLPIYYKKLF. CDR3 nucleotide sequence: TGTGCTGCGTGGGATGACTTGCCCATTTATTATAAGAAACTCTTT.

This clone was detected only a few times. CDR3 DNA sequence: TGTGCCACCTGGGATAATGACCTTCTTATAAAGAAACTCTTT. Protein sequence: CATWDNDLLIKKLF. The rearrangement links TRGV8 to TRGJ1 or TRGJ2. Germline assignment: CDR1 VENAVY and CDR2 YDSYNSRV. The CDR3 is made up of 14 amino acids. V shed 2 bases, J shed 10 bases, and the junction held 14 bases outside the gene matches.

On this clone itself: Being one base from a much bigger clone, this may be a read error. Different DNA sequences within this sample yield the same CDR3. The chain recombines TRGV2 with TRGJ1 or TRGJ2. CDR3 length: 13 residues. The V gene's germline CDR1 is EGSNGY and CDR2 YDSYNSKV. The DNA of the CDR3 is TGTGCCACCTGGGACGTAAATTATTACAAGAAACTCTTT. It translates to CATWDVNYYKKLF.

About this clone: The TCRdb record carries a much larger clone's protein, which differs from this DNA's translation at residue 4; a read error is the likely cause, and the protein listed here is the DNA translation. The V call is TRGV10, the J call TRGJP1. TRGV10 is an ORF; its function is uncertain. The CDR3 loop spans 13 amino acids. With V trimmed by 11 bases and J by 0 bases, 4 bases remained unmatched. The CDR3 sequence: CAARDTTGWFKIF. CDR3 coding DNA: TGTGCTGCGCGGGATACCACTGGTTGGTTCAAGATATTT.

In its sample, this clone ranks as large. The chain joins TRGV8 to TRGJ1 or TRGJ2. The CDR3 covers 11 residues. Germline trimming cut 5 bases from V and 8 bases from J; bases unmatched to any gene: 6. Germline V gene lookup returns CDR1 VENAVY and CDR2 YDSYNSRV. The CDR3 DNA is TGTGCCACCTGGGCCCCAAATAAGAAACTCTTT. It yields the protein CATWAPNKKLF.

A note on this clone: A single base separates this from a much larger clone, so it may be a read error. This specimen includes other DNA sequences encoding the same CDR3. CDR3 sequence reads: CATWDRLPVRYKKLF. The CDR3 DNA is TGTGCCACCTGGGACAGGCTCCCCGTAAGGTATAAGAAACTCTTC. The rearrangement joins TRGV3 to TRGJ1 or TRGJ2. This CDR3 is 15 amino acids long. Germline V gives CDR1 VTNTFY, CDR2 YDVSTARD (reference sequence).

Of note for this clone: TCRdb shows a much larger clone's protein in place of this DNA's translation, and the two differ at residue 3, likely through a read error; the protein shown is translated from the DNA. V usage is TRGV8 and J usage is TRGJ1 or TRGJ2. Per the germline V gene, CDR1 is VENAVY and CDR2 is YDSYNSRV. The CDR3 contains 14 residues. The DNA of the CDR3 is TGTGCCGCCTGGGATAGCCAGAATTATTATAAGAAACTCTTT. The encoded protein is CAAWDSQNYYKKLF.